The T cell receptor (beta chain) described here comes from a study of blood T cell repertoires in COVID-19. Study as a whole: Sites across the United States, Italy and Spain contributed samples from acute and convalescent COVID-19.

This CDR3 has 11 amino acids. Trimming took off 4 bases at V and 5 bases at J, with 5 bases between the two ends. Repertoires were generated with immunoSEQ multiplex PCR, while TCRdb's copy carries only in-frame clones and drops some. The sample has around 260,000 clones; about 86% are singletons. Followed over time, Seattle patients had been enrolled while infection was active. This clone was found once. This chain links TRBV12-3 or TRBV12-4 with TRBJ1-1, with D unclear. The sequence was obtained from an older person with COVID-19, enrolled during active disease. Source material: peripheral blood. The CDR3 here is CASSYRTEAFF. The CDR3 coding sequence is TGTGCCAGCAGTTACAGAACTGAAGCTTTCTTT.